This paragraph reports one TCR beta chain. Its antigen remains unidentified. The data originate from a study of T-cell memory formation after mild COVID-19. Looking at the study overall: The TCR clusters were mostly specific to one donor.

5'RACE with constant-segment primers built TCRalpha and TCRbeta cDNA libraries with UMIs. TCRdb itself ran the 5' RACE reads through MiXCR, one entry per CDR3 protein. The data hold 270,000 or so distinct CDR3 sequences, with approximately 15% observed a single time. V dropped 4 bases and J dropped 4; count of bases not matched to a gene: 10. CDR3 length: 15 residues. CDR1 is LGHNA, CDR2 YNFKEQ, per germline. The study's findings and limits: Second-wave clones reaching peak frequency on day 37 lacked confirmed SARS-CoV-2 specificity. A second wave expanding day 15 to 37 was CD4+-biased; contracting clones were balanced.

The material sequenced was PBMCs or a T cell subset sorted from them (not recorded which). This TCR was recovered from a man aged 18 to 29 who had mild COVID-19 (a few samples of this study predate the infection). Cell type and time point are not known. The rearrangement links TRBV4-2 to TRBJ2-7, with 7 bases aligning to TRBD2. CDR3: CASSPGQASGYEQYF. CDR3 bases: TGTGCCAGCAGCCCGGGTCAGGCTAGCGGATACGAGCAGTACTTC.